Sequencing of this T cell receptor (beta chain) was carried out in a study of CD8 T cells in Susac syndrome. cDNA came from roughly 0.53 to 1 ug RNA primed by random hexamers. Using its own MiXCR run on the immunoSEQ multiplex PCR reads, TCRdb lists one record per CDR3 protein. The sample lists some 180,000 distinct CDR3 sequences, roughly nine tenths seen once, with roughly 0.087% in the top ten. Germline V CDR1 and CDR2: MNHNS, SASEGT. The CDR3 is 13 amino acids. The ends were cut back, 2 bases at V and 8 bases at J, with 12 bases in the middle. This clonotype originated in a human donor with Susac syndrome. The sequencing sample was made of CD4+ T cells from PBMCs. This chain links TRBV6-1 with TRBJ1-2; no definite D call. As DNA, the CDR3 is TGTGCCAGCAGTGAATCAGGAGGGAGGGGCTACACCTTC. Amino acids: CASSESGGRGYTF.